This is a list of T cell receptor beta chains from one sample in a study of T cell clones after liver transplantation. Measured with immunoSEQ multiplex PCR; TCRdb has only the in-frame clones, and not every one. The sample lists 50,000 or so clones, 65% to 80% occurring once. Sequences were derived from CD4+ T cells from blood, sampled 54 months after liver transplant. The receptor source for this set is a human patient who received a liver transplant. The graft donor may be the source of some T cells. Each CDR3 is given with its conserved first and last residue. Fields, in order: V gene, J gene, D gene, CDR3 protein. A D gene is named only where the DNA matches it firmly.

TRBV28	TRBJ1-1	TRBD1	CASSPGTGGTEAFF
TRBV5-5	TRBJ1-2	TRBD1	CASSLAGQGVYGYTF
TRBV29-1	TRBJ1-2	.	CSVRVQGQVYGYTF
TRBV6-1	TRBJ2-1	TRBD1	CASSASRTGANEQFF
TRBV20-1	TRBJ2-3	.	CSASITDTQYF
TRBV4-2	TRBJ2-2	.	CASSPPGADGELFF
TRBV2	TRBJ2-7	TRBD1	CASSVSGTGSEQYF
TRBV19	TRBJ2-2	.	CASSIVGRLGELFF
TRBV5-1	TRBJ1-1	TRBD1	CASSLEGASRQNTEAFF
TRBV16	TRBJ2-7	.	CASSQFPGASYEQYF
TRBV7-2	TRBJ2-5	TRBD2	CASSKNSGGTRETQYF
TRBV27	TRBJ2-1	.	CASSLNLDIAGAQQFF
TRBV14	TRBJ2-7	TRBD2	CASSQGSGREQYF
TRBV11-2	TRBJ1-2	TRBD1	CASSPLSRDRGHGYTF
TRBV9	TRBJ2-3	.	CASSARDSRGDTQYF
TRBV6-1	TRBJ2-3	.	CASSDVGQTDTQYF
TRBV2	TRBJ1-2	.	CASSEYLSNYGYTF
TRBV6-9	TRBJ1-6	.	CASSYRGTNSPLHF
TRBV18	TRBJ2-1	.	CASSIRGYYNEQFF
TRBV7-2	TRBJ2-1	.	CASSTWTSSYNEQFF
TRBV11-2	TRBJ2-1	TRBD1	CASSWGTGPYNEQFF
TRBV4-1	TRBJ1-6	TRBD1	CASSQDGTGRVPYNSPLHF
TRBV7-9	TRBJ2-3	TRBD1	CASSLSGGADTQYF
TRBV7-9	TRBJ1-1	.	CASSLGTGTEAFF
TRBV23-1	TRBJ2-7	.	CASSPYEQYF
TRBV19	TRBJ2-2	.	CASSAGGHTGELFF
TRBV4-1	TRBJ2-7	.	CASSQDPGQTYEQYF
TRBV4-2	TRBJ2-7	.	CASSQDLSSYEQYF
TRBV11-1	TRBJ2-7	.	CASSLIRGYEQYF
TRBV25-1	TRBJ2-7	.	CASSGRTVRLTYEQYF
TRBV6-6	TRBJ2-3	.	CASSPPGPDRYF
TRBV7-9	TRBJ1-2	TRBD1	CASSLDIGGSGYGYTF
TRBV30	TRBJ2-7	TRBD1	CAWQTGGSYEQYF
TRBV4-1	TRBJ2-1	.	CASSRTASSYNEQFF
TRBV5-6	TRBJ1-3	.	CASSWGHSGNTIYF
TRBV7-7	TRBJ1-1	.	CASSSGLNTEAFF
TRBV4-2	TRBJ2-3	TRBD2	CASSQEGRGVVDTQYF
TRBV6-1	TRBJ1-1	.	CASRRSNTEAFF
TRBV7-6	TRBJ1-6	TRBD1	CASSSDRGGNSPLHF
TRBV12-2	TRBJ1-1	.	CASRLERNTEAFF
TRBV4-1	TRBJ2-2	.	CASSQERFSDTGELFF
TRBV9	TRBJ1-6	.	CASSVGQGLLNSPLHF
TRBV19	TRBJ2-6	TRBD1	CASSIPPGQGSTGANVLTF
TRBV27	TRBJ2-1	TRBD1	CASSSPTGTGRNEQFF
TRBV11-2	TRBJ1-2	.	CASSLVGGLQYGYTF
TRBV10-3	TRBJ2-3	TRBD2	CAINAGGPSDTQYF
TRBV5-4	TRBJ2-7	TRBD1	CASSRRTGAYEQYF
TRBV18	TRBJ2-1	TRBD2	CASSPQRGGNEQFF
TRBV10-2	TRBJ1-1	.	CASSESPGARAFF
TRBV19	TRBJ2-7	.	CASSALRGVNEQYF
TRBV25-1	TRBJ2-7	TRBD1	CASSARTGAKYEQYF
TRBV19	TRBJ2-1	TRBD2	CASSTTGLAGGKAGVEQFF
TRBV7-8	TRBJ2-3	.	CASSLVSPNTQYF
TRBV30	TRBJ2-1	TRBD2	CAWRQRGLDNEQFF
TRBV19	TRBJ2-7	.	CASSIGDLTYEQYF
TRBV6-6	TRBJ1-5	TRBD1	CASSQGVGNQPQHF
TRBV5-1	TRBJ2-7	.	CASRGTYEQYF
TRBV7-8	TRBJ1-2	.	CASSLDTGHNYGYTF